One and the same sample provided the 29 T cell receptor beta chains below, sequenced in a study of cytotoxic CD8 clonotypes in ibrutinib-treated CLL. Clones were sequenced by immunoSEQ multiplex PCR, and TCRdb holds only the in-frame ones, with some missing. The data hold a few hundred thousand clones, with roughly 80% observed a single time. The material sequenced was PBMCs, taken before ibrutinib treatment. These receptor sequences come from a human donor with chronic lymphocytic leukemia.

V and J are TRBV30 and TRBJ2-7, with D uncertain. In germline, CDR1 is GTSNPN, CDR2 SVGIG (reference sequence). The CDR3 contains 10 residues. Between the trimmed V and J ends, which lost 1 base and 4 bases, there was a span of 2 bases. Here the CDR3 DNA reads TGTGCCTGGAGTGAGTACGAGCAGTACTTC. This encodes CAWSEYEQYF. Complete variable domain (other parts from reference TRBV30 and TRBJ2-7): SQTIHQWPATLVQPVGSPLSLECTVEGTSNPNLYWYRQAAGRGLQLLFYSVGIGQISSEVPQNLSASRPQDRQFILSSKKLLLSDSGFYLCAWSEYEQYFGPGTRLTVT.

V is TRBV7-8 and J is TRBJ1-1; D unclear. Deletions cut 3 bases from V and 1 base from J, with 12 bases between. CDR3 length: 15 amino acids. Germline CDR1 SGHVS, CDR2 FQNEAQ. CDR3 nucleotide sequence: TGTGCCAGCAGCTTTCAGATAATTGGGAACACTGAAGCTTTCTTT. Its translation: CASSFQIIGNTEAFF. The full variable domain, with the rest looked up from reference TRBV7-8 and TRBJ1-1, is GAGVSQSPRYKVAKRGQDVALRCDPISGHVSLFWYQQALGQGPEFLTYFQNEAQLDKSGLPSDRFFAERPEGSVSTLKIQRTQQEDSAVYLCASSFQIIGNTEAFFGQGTRLTVV.

This clone was counted only a few times. The chain joins TRBV18 to TRBJ1-3; 7 bases map to TRBD1. CDR3 length equals 14 residues. V was pared by 5 bases and J by 0 bases, with 1 base of the junction left unmatched. CDR1 is KGHSH and CDR2 is LQKENI in the germline V gene. The CDR3 bases are TGTGCCAGCTCAAGGGACAGCTCTGGAAACACCATATATTTT. It is translated as CASSRDSSGNTIYF.

The rearrangement links TRBV12-5 to TRBJ2-7, with 10 bases matching TRBD2. The length of the CDR3 is 16 residues. V gave up 3 bases and J gave up 3 bases; unmatched junction bases: 8. Germline loops: CDR1 LGHNT, CDR2 FRNRAP. CDR3 sequence (DNA): TGTGCTAGTGGTTTAGCCGGACTAGCGGATAACTACGAGCAGTACTTC. Protein: CASGLAGLADNYEQYF.

The CDR3, as DNA: TGTGCCAGCAGTTTCATACCTGGGGCCAACGTCCTGACTTTC. This translates into CASSFIPGANVLTF. This rearrangement joins TRBV6-5 to TRBJ2-6, with D unresolved. V lost 4 bases to trimming and J lost 2 bases, with 6 bases between them. The CDR3 has 14 amino acids. CDR1 and CDR2 from the germline V gene are MNHEY and SVGAGI.

This chain uses TRBV6-5 with TRBJ1-1; D possibly corresponds to TRBD1 (5 bases). Per the germline V gene, CDR1 is MNHEY and CDR2 is SVGAGI. CDR3 size: 12 residues. Trimming left V 10 bases short and J 3 bases short, with 12 bases between. The DNA for the CDR3 is TGTGCCACCGAGGGGAGGTACACTGAAGCTTTCTTT. Translated, it gives CATEGRYTEAFF.

The chain has TRBV5-1 and TRBJ1-4, with 10 nucleotides matching TRBD1. V lost 0 bases, J lost 7 bases, and 3 bases stayed unmatched. The germline gives CDR1 SGHRS, CDR2 YFSETQ. The CDR3 runs to 15 residues. The CDR3 DNA is TGCGCCAGCAGCTTGGCCGGGACAGGGGTTGAAAAACTGTTTTTT. Its protein is CASSLAGTGVEKLFF.

The V call is TRBV30, the J call TRBJ2-7; 7 bases line up with TRBD1. Germline values: CDR1 GTSNPN, CDR2 SVGIG (reference sequence). This CDR3 region has 13 residues. With 2 bases clipped from V and 0 bases from J, the junction kept 1 base outside the gene matches. As DNA, the CDR3 is TGTGCCTGGAGTAAGGGGGCCTCCTACGAGCAGTACTTC. Its translation is CAWSKGASYEQYF.

The chain carries TRBV30 and TRBJ2-2; 7 positions match TRBD2. V gave up 0 bases and J gave up 5 bases; unmatched junction bases: 6. Germline lookup yields CDR1 GTSNPN and CDR2 SVGIG (reference sequence). CDR3 length equals 15 residues. The CDR3 spells CAWSVGGGPTGELFF. Here the CDR3 DNA reads TGTGCCTGGAGTGTTGGGGGAGGGCCTACCGGGGAGCTGTTTTTT.

The V call is TRBV7-9, the J call TRBJ1-5; D gene unclear. The CDR3 runs 14 residues. CDR1 is SEHNR, CDR2 FQNEAQ, per germline (reference sequence). Trimming took 1 base from V and 2 from J, leaving 6 bases between them. The CDR3, as DNA: TGTGCCAGCAGCTTAGGTATTGGCAATCAGCCCCAGCATTTT. Translation gives CASSLGIGNQPQHF.

This clone has a single count. The CDR3 protein is CASSGRTSGSISRDTGELFF. The CDR3 DNA is TGTGCCAGCAGTGGGAGGACTAGCGGGAGCATATCTCGGGACACCGGGGAGCTGTTTTTT. V is TRBV6-4 and J is TRBJ2-2; 13 bases are a match to TRBD2. V lost 4 bases, J lost 3 bases, and 14 bases stayed unmatched. There are 20 residues in the CDR3. Germline CDR1 MRHNA, CDR2 SNTAGT.

The V call is TRBV30, the J call TRBJ1-5, with D tentatively TRBD1 (5 bases). V was trimmed by 4 bases and J by 0 bases, leaving 10 bases between them. Per germline, CDR1 GTSNPN and CDR2 SVGIG (reference sequence). The CDR3 covers 14 residues. The CDR3 is CAWKDGHSNQPQHF. For the CDR3, the DNA is TGTGCCTGGAAAGACGGACATAGCAATCAGCCCCAGCATTTT.

J is TRBJ2-7 and V is TRBV15; 9 bases are a match to TRBD1. Germline V CDR1 and CDR2: LNHNV, YYDKDF (reference sequence). The CDR3 is 17 residues long. The junction had 6 bases not matched to a gene; V was cut back by 0 bases and J by 0 bases. DNA for the CDR3: TGTGCCACCAGCAGAGATCGGGGACAGGGATACTCCTACGAGCAGTACTTC. Protein product: CATSRDRGQGYSYEQYF.

In its sample, this clone was seen a few times. The rearrangement uses TRBV7-6 and TRBJ2-6; D is undetermined. The CDR3 is made up of 16 amino acids. Trimming took 1 base from V and 1 from J, leaving 8 bases between them. Per the germline V gene, CDR1 is SGHVS and CDR2 is FNYEAQ. CDR3 sequence reads: CASSLEILSGANVLTF. The CDR3 DNA follows: TGTGCCAGCAGCTTAGAGATTTTGTCTGGGGCCAACGTCCTGACTTTC.

The chain is built from TRBV11-2 and TRBJ1-2, with a possible D match to TRBD1 (6 bases). The CDR3 spans 13 residues. Deletions cut 2 bases from V and 10 bases from J, with 14 bases between. Germline V gene data show CDR1 as SGHAT and CDR2 as FQNNGV. In DNA, the CDR3 is TGTGCCAGCAGCTTAAGGGGGGAGGTCGTCTACACCTTC. Residues: CASSLRGEVVYTF.

A remark on this clone: In the same sample, other DNA sequences code for this CDR3. The chain uses TRBV15 and TRBJ1-5; D remains ambiguous. CDR3 length equals 15 residues. CDR1 LNHNV and CDR2 YYDKDF come from the germline V gene (reference sequence). V was clipped by 0 bases and J by 0 bases, with 6 bases between them. For the CDR3, the DNA is TGTGCCACCAGCAGAGATCGAGGTAGCAATCAGCCCCAGCATTTT. Translating it yields CATSRDRGSNQPQHF.

J is TRBJ2-1 and V is TRBV29-1; D uncertain. The CDR3 extends over 14 amino acids. Per germline, CDR1 SQVTM and CDR2 ANQGSEA. The germline V and J ends were trimmed by 6 bases and 0 bases, with 12 bases remaining between them. CDR3 residues: CSVYPLRSYNEQFF. The CDR3 DNA is TGCAGCGTGTACCCCTTACGCTCCTACAATGAGCAGTTCTTC.

This chain uses TRBV10-3 with TRBJ1-3, with D possibly matching TRBD1 (5 bases). The CDR3 runs 13 residues. CDR1 ENHRY and CDR2 SYGVKD come from the germline V gene. V lost 10 bases, J lost 1 base, and 11 bases lay in between. The CDR3 spells CATRQGSGNTIYF. CDR3 sequence (DNA): TGTGCCACTCGCCAGGGATCTGGAAACACCATATATTTT.

The chain is built from TRBV7-2 and TRBJ2-5; the match to TRBD2 covers 9 bases. CDR1 is SGHTA, CDR2 FQGNSA, per germline. The CDR3 extends over 18 amino acids. V lost 2 bases to trimming and J lost 4 bases; unmatched junction nucleotides: 14. The CDR3 bases are TGTGCCAGCAGCTTACCCCGGGGTAGCGGGAGAACCCGAGAGACCCAGTACTTC. It yields the protein CASSLPRGSGRTRETQYF.

This clone was observed a single time. The chain links TRBV6-4 to TRBJ1-2; 8 bases are a match to TRBD1. Trimming at V came to 2 bases and at J to 4 bases, leaving 6 bases not matched to a gene. The CDR3 covers 15 residues. Germline-derived CDR1 and CDR2 are MRHNA and SNTAGT. This CDR3 is CASSDQGAHSYGYTF. The CDR3 coding sequence is TGTGCCAGCAGTGACCAGGGGGCGCATTCCTATGGCTACACCTTC.

J is TRBJ2-1 and V is TRBV7-2; TRBD2 is a possible D gene (5 bases). Germline CDR1 and CDR2: SGHTA and FQGNSA. V was shortened by 5 bases and J by 4 bases, with 15 bases between the two germline ends. This CDR3 contains 15 residues. CDR3 coding DNA: TGTGCCAGCAGCATAACTGCCCAGCGGTACAATGAGCAGTTCTTC. It translates to CASSITAQRYNEQFF. Full variable domain (remainder filled in from reference TRBV7-2 and TRBJ2-1): GAGVSQSPSNKVTEKGKDVELRCDPISGHTALYWYRQSLGQGLEFLIYFQGNSAPDKSGLPSDRFSAERTGGSVSTLTIQRTQQEDSAVYLCASSITAQRYNEQFFGPGTRLTVL.

The V call is TRBV6-4, the J call TRBJ2-3; perhaps TRBD1 as D (5 bases). With 8 bases removed from V and 1 base from J, the gap between germline ends came to 13 bases. The CDR3 sequence is 14 residues long. Germline loops: CDR1 MRHNA, CDR2 SNTAGT. The CDR3 DNA follows: TGTGCCAGCGCCCTCCTAGGGGGCACAGATACGCAGTATTTT. It encodes CASALLGGTDTQYF.

This clone appeared a single time. This rearrangement joins TRBV28 to TRBJ2-1, with a possible D match to TRBD2 (5 bases). Trimming stripped 3 bases from V and 2 bases from J, with 14 bases between. This CDR3 has 16 residues. CDR1 and CDR2 (germline): MDHEN, SYDVKM. The DNA of the CDR3 is TGTGCCAGCAGTTTTCCCAGAGGGAAGACCTACAATGAGCAGTTCTTC. Translated, it gives CASSFPRGKTYNEQFF. Full variable domain (outside the CDR3, taken from reference TRBV28 and TRBJ2-1): DVKVTQSSRYLVKRTGEKVFLECVQDMDHENMFWYRQDPGLGLRLIYFSYDVKMKEKGDIPEGYSVSREKKERFSLILESASTNQTSMYLCASSFPRGKTYNEQFFGPGTRLTVL.

This clone occurred once. The chain has TRBV10-3 and TRBJ2-5, with 8 bases aligning to TRBD2. Germline V gene data show CDR1 as ENHRY and CDR2 as SYGVKD. The CDR3 is 15 residues long. The ends lost 0 bases at V and 7 bases at J; junction bases unmatched: 7. CDR3 residues: CAISESREGLGTQYF. The CDR3 DNA reads TGTGCCATCAGTGAGTCCCGGGAGGGCCTCGGGACCCAGTACTTC.

Only one count was recorded for this clone. The V gene is TRBV7-9, the J gene TRBJ2-1, with 11 bases identical to TRBD2. Germline trimming cut 4 bases from V and 9 bases from J; bases unmatched to any gene: 8. Per the germline V gene, CDR1 is SEHNR and CDR2 is FQNEAQ (reference sequence). This CDR3 comprises 15 residues. The DNA for the CDR3 is TGTGCCAGCAGCTGGGGACTAGCGGTGGGTGGTGAGCAGTTCTTC. Translation gives CASSWGLAVGGEQFF.

This clone appeared a few times. The rearrangement joins TRBV5-4 to TRBJ2-3; D unresolved. CDR3 length equals 13 residues. CDR1 SGHNT and CDR2 YYREEE come from the germline V gene (reference sequence). V lost 5 bases, J lost 0 bases, and 7 bases lay in between. The CDR3 region has the DNA TGTGCCAGCAGGGAATCTAGCACAGATACGCAGTATTTT. Amino acid sequence: CASRESSTDTQYF.

This sequence joins TRBV7-2 and TRBJ1-2; no firm D call. Germline-derived CDR1 and CDR2 are SGHTA and FQGNSA. CDR3 length: 11 residues. Trimming took off 8 bases at V and 4 bases at J, with 8 bases between the two ends. The CDR3 nucleotides read TGTGCCAGCGGAGTAGGCTATGGCTACACCTTC. It is translated as CASGVGYGYTF.

In DNA form, the CDR3 reads TGCGCCAGCAGACCGGACCTCTTCTATGGCTACACCTTC. Translation gives CASRPDLFYGYTF. The rearrangement joins TRBV5-1 to TRBJ1-2; D is uncertain. V was trimmed by 5 bases and J by 4 bases, leaving 12 bases between them. The CDR3 is 13 amino acids. Per germline, CDR1 SGHRS and CDR2 YFSETQ.

This clone was found once. Here the CDR3 DNA reads TGTGCCACTGGGACTAGCGGATACAATGAGCAGTTCTTC. Its translation is CATGTSGYNEQFF. The chain joins TRBV15 to TRBJ2-1, with TRBD2 matching 11 bases. This CDR3 has 13 residues. Trimming at V came to 9 bases and at J to 4 bases, leaving 2 bases not matched to a gene. Germline V gives CDR1 LNHNV, CDR2 YYDKDF (reference sequence).